Detailed here is one T cell receptor (beta chain). What it recognizes is unknown. The data were taken from a study of T cells after posttransplantation cyclophosphamide. Whole-study findings and limits: After PTCy, TRB diversity resembled that of CNI/methotrexate controls. Tissue-infiltrating T cells from skin or gut overlapped little with blood T cells.

The data were produced by immunoSEQ multiplex PCR, yet TCRdb's version contains in-frame clones alone and is incomplete. The sample includes just over 20,000 clones, less than 99% of them seen just once. The CDR3 loop spans 16 amino acids. The naive gate required viable CD3+CD4+ or CD3+CD8+ cells with CCR7+CD45RA+CD45RO-CD95-CD27+CD28+ phenotype. This related bone marrow graft donor gave peripheral blood on the day of marrow donation. The sequenced sample consisted of naive CD4+ T cells sorted from PBMCs. The J gene is TRBJ2-7, the V gene TRBV21-1; the table gives TRBD2 as D, unverified against the DNA. TRBV21-1 is given as a pseudogene. The sequence was obtained from a man aged 35 to 55 in good health, CMV-negative, and a related stem cell transplant donor. The DNA of the CDR3 is TGTGCCAGCCCCAAGGGCCTAGCGGGAGGGAGGTACGAGCAGTACTTC. This codes for CASPKGLAGGRYEQYF.